Each of the 15 T cell receptor beta chains below was sequenced from the same sample in a study of blood T cell repertoires in COVID-19. The data were produced by immunoSEQ multiplex PCR, yet TCRdb's version contains in-frame clones alone and is incomplete. Here the sample spans about 190,000 clones, around 85% being singletons. Sequenced: PBMCs or T cells enriched from blood (not recorded which). Receptor source: a woman in her 30s who had recovered from COVID-19.

V is TRBV5-1 and J is TRBJ1-1; 9 bases agree with TRBD1. Germline V gene data show CDR1 as SGHRS and CDR2 as YFSETQ. V lost 4 bases and J lost 3; bases outside the gene matches: 7. The CDR3 loop spans 15 amino acids. The CDR3 sequence is CASSLVQGAYTEAFF. In DNA, the CDR3 is TGCGCCAGCAGCCTCGTACAGGGGGCTTACACTGAAGCTTTCTTT.

This clone came up once. The chain recombines TRBV7-8 with TRBJ2-1; 8 bases are a match to TRBD2. Germline CDR1 reads SGHVS; CDR2 reads FQNEAQ. After removal of 5 bases from V and 8 bases from J, the junction contained 17 bases not matched to a gene. The CDR3 length is 17 residues. CDR3 sequence (DNA): TGTGCCAGCAGCCCCCAATCCGGGCGGGGGGCTGGGGATGAGCAGTTCTTC. Protein: CASSPQSGRGAGDEQFF.

This clone was observed once. The rearrangement uses TRBV11-2 and TRBJ1-1; D remains unclear. The CDR3 is made up of 15 amino acids. The germline V and J ends were trimmed by 0 bases and 11 bases, with 19 bases remaining between them. CDR1 is SGHAT and CDR2 is FQNNGV in the germline V gene. The CDR3 DNA reads TGTGCCAGCAGCTTAGATTATTACGGTTTCAGGCCGGCTTTCTTT. Encoded protein: CASSLDYYGFRPAFF. Based on the CDR3 plus reference TRBV11-2 and TRBJ1-1, the full variable domain is EAGVAQSPRYKIIEKRQSVAFWCNPISGHATLYWYQQILGQGPKLLIQFQNNGVVDDSQLPKDRFSAERLKGVDSTLKIQPAKLEDSAVYLCASSLDYYGFRPAFFGQGTRLTVV.

About this clone: An end of the junction differs from the germline gene, which may be a read error. The chain recombines TRBV27 with TRBJ1-4; D is undetermined. In germline, CDR1 is MNHEY, CDR2 SMNVEV (reference sequence). CDR3 length equals 15 residues. Here the CDR3 DNA reads TGTGCCAGCAGTTTATATGGACTAACTAGTGAAAAACTGTTTTTT. This gives the protein CASSLYGLTSEKLFF.

V and J are TRBV7-2 and TRBJ2-3; possibly TRBD2 for D (5 bases). This CDR3 is 13 amino acids long. CDR1 SGHTA and CDR2 FQGNSA come from the germline V gene. Trimming took 6 bases from V and 5 from J, leaving 12 bases between them. The CDR3 region is CASRPRRVDTQYF. The CDR3 nucleotides are TGTGCCAGCAGACCCAGGCGGGTAGATACGCAGTATTTT.

The rearrangement joins TRBV25-1 to TRBJ2-5; no clear D. The V and J ends lost 2 bases and 9 bases respectively, with 10 bases between them. Germline V gene sequence: CDR1 MGHDK, CDR2 SYGVNS. The CDR3 is 12 residues long. CDR3 amino acids: CASSEILGPQYF. The CDR3 DNA follows: TGTGCCAGCAGTGAAATCCTTGGGCCCCAGTACTTC.

The chain has TRBV6-5 and TRBJ1-2, with TRBD1 matching over 8 bases. CDR1 and CDR2 from the germline V gene are MNHEY and SVGAGI. The CDR3 contains 13 residues. Germline trimming cut 4 bases from V and 8 bases from J; bases unmatched to any gene: 6. CDR3 DNA: TGTGCCAGCAGTTGGACAGGGAAGGAAGGCTACACCTTC. It yields the protein CASSWTGKEGYTF.

V usage is TRBV5-5 and J usage is TRBJ1-5, with a tentative D call TRBD1 (6 bases). Trimming cost V 0 bases and J 4 bases, with 8 bases left between them. CDR3 length: 14 residues. CDR1 and CDR2 (germline): SGHKS, YYEKEE (reference sequence). The CDR3 bases are TGTGCCAGCAGCTTGGCCGGGACAAATCAGCCCCAGCATTTT. Translating gives CASSLAGTNQPQHF.

This rearrangement joins TRBV2 to TRBJ1-5; D unclear. Germline CDR1 and CDR2: SNHLY and FYNNEI. V lost 2 bases and J 5 bases, leaving 4 bases between the germline ends. The CDR3 extends over 12 amino acids. CDR3 coding DNA: TGTGCCAGCAGTGAACCATATCAGCCCCAGCATTTT. It is translated as CASSEPYQPQHF.

The rearrangement uses TRBV21-1 and TRBJ2-1; the table names TRBD1, a call not compared with the DNA. TRBV21-1 is a documented pseudogene. The CDR3 covers 17 residues. The CDR3 region has the DNA TGTGCCAGCAGCAAAGACCGGACAGGGGTCTCCTACAATGAGCAGTTCTTC. It codes for CASSKDRTGVSYNEQFF.

This sequence joins TRBV6-1 and TRBJ1-2; TRBD1 matches 9 bases. CDR3 size: 14 residues. J gave up 4 bases and V 3 bases, and 3 bases lay outside the gene matches. Per germline, CDR1 MNHNS and CDR2 SASEGT. The CDR3 nucleotides read TGTGCCAGCAGTGAGGGACAGGGAGTCTATGGCTACACCTTC. Residues: CASSEGQGVYGYTF.

V is TRBV5-5 and J is TRBJ2-1, with D possibly matching TRBD1 (5 bases). This CDR3 is 13 amino acids long. V was trimmed by 2 bases and J by 4 bases, leaving 7 bases between them. Germline CDR1 is SGHKS and CDR2 is YYEKEE (reference sequence). CDR3 coding DNA: TGTGCCAGCAGCTTTCAGGGTTACAATGAGCAGTTCTTC. The encoded protein is CASSFQGYNEQFF.

The CDR3 nucleotides read TGTGCCAGCAGCTTGTTTGCGGGACGGAATTACAATGAGCAGTTCTTC. It encodes CASSLFAGRNYNEQFF. The chain joins TRBV5-5 to TRBJ2-1; a possible D gene is TRBD2 (6 bases). Germline CDR1 is SGHKS and CDR2 is YYEKEE (reference sequence). Trimming took 1 base from V and 4 from J, leaving 15 bases between them. The CDR3 extends over 16 amino acids.

The chain recombines TRBV7-9 with TRBJ2-3; 11 nucleotides match TRBD2. V dropped 5 bases and J dropped 2; count of bases not matched to a gene: 12. Germline CDR1 and CDR2: SEHNR and FQNEAQ (reference sequence). The CDR3 is 18 residues long. The CDR3 bases are TGTGCCAGCAGCAAATCTAGCGGGGGGCTTCTTTTCACAGATACGCAGTATTTT. Its protein is CASSKSSGGLLFTDTQYF.

V gene TRBV7-9 combines with J gene TRBJ2-3, with D perhaps TRBD2 (6 bases). The CDR3 has 14 residues. The V end lost 5 bases, the J end lost 5 bases, and 14 bases lay between the germline ends. Germline CDR1 is SEHNR and CDR2 is FQNEAQ (reference sequence). CDR3 DNA sequence: TGTGCCAGCAGCCAAAACACGGGAGAAGATACGCAGTATTTT. Translated: CASSQNTGEDTQYF.